The rows below give T cell receptor beta chains drawn from one sample of a study of blood T cell repertoires in COVID-19. Clones were read by immunoSEQ multiplex PCR, and TCRdb kept only the in-frame ones, dropping some. The table records about 260,000 clones, about 90% of them present only once. Sequences were obtained from PBMCs or T cells enriched from blood (not recorded which). The receptor set was obtained from a middle-aged man who had been exposed to COVID-19. The CDR3 runs from the conserved cysteine through the conserved F or W. The D gene is left open where the match is weak. Some rows mark clone size as missing; the rest say once, few, many or name a class of expanded clone.

j_call clone_size v_call d_call cdr3_nt cdr3_aa
TRBJ1-3 few TRBV19 . TGTGCCAGTAGTATACCCTCTGGAGGCTCTGGAAACACCATATATTTT CASSIPSGGSGNTIYF
TRBJ2-3 . TRBV5-6 . TGTGCCAGCAGCTCCGTCACAGATACGCAGTATTTT CASSSVTDTQYF
TRBJ1-1 once TRBV5-4 . TGTGCCAGCGTCGCAACAGGGAACACTGAAGCTTTCTTT CASVATGNTEAFF
TRBJ1-3 . TRBV28 . TGTGCCAGCAGTCCTGGAGACTCTGGAAACACCATATATTTT CASSPGDSGNTIYF
TRBJ2-1 . TRBV29-1 TRBD2 TGCAGCGTTGACAGGACTAGCGGGGTCAATGAGCAGTTCTTC CSVDRTSGVNEQFF
TRBJ1-4 . TRBV2 . TGTGCCGGGAAAATAGGGGCGGCAACTAATGAAAAACTGTTTTTT CAGKIGAATNEKLFF
TRBJ2-7 . TRBV14 . TGTGCCAGCAGCCAAGGAGTGGGGAGTACCTACGAGCAGTACTTC CASSQGVGSTYEQYF
TRBJ2-1 . TRBV19 TRBD2 TGTGCCAGTAGTATGCCGTCGGCGGGAGGGCCTGGTGAGCAGTTCTTC CASSMPSAGGPGEQFF
TRBJ2-3 . TRBV28 . TGTGCCAGCAGGCCCCCCAGGGCAGATACGCAGTATTTT CASRPPRADTQYF
TRBJ2-1 . TRBV2 TRBD2 TGTGCCAGCAGTCGTGTAGCGGGAGCGGGTGGTGAGCAGTTCTTC CASSRVAGAGGEQFF
TRBJ2-1 . TRBV5-1 . TGCGCCAGCAGACGGGAGAACAATGAGCAGTTCTTC CASRRENNEQFF
TRBJ1-1 . TRBV12-3/TRBV12-4 TRBD1 TGTGCCAGCAGTTTTCAGGGGGGTACTGAAGCTTTCTTT CASSFQGGTEAFF
TRBJ2-5 . TRBV10-3 . TGTGCCATCAGTGAACGGGGACAAGAGACCCAGTACTTC CAISERGQETQYF
TRBJ1-2 . TRBV10-3 TRBD1 TGTGCCATCAGTGAGTCGACAGGGGATTATGGCTACACCTTC CAISESTGDYGYTF
TRBJ2-2 once TRBV3-1/TRBV3-2 TRBD1 TGTGCCAGCAGCCAAGTTCCGGACAGGAGAGCGAACACCGGGGAGCTGTTTTTT CASSQVPDRRANTGELFF
TRBJ1-1 . TRBV3-1/TRBV3-2 . TGTGCCAGCAGCCAAGTAGTGAGTCCAGGCGCGAACACTGAAGCTTTCTTT CASSQVVSPGANTEAFF
TRBJ1-2 . TRBV6-6 . TGTGCCAGCAATAACCGGGACATCTATGGCTACACCTTC CASNNRDIYGYTF
TRBJ1-5 . TRBV2 TRBD1 TGTGCCAGCAGAGGTACAGGGGATAGCAATCAGCCCCAGCATTTT CASRGTGDSNQPQHF
TRBJ2-1 . TRBV28 . TGTGCCAGCAGTCTAGTCATCAATGAGCAGTTCTTC CASSLVINEQFF
TRBJ1-5 . TRBV18 . TGTGCCAGCTCACCAGAGACAAACCACAATCAGCCCCAGCATTTT CASSPETNHNQPQHF
TRBJ2-1 . TRBV9 TRBD1 TGTGCCAGCAGCGGGACAGGGAAGAGCGATGAGCAGTTCTTC CASSGTGKSDEQFF
TRBJ2-3 . TRBV7-8 TRBD2 TGTGCCAGCAGCCACGCGAGCGGGACTAGCACAGATACGCAGTATTTT CASSHASGTSTDTQYF
TRBJ1-2 . TRBV3-1/TRBV3-2 . TGTGCCAGCAGCCCCTGGGGGGGCGGCTACACCTTC CASSPWGGGYTF
TRBJ2-3 . TRBV11-3 TRBD2 TGTGCCAGCAGCTCGAGACTAGCGGGGACCACAGATACGCAGTATTTT CASSSRLAGTTDTQYF
TRBJ1-1 . TRBV28 . TGTGCCAGCAGTTGGGGAGGGCGGGACTCTAGCACTGAAGCTTTCTTT CASSWGGRDSSTEAFF
TRBJ1-5 once TRBV24-1 TRBD1 TGTGCCACCAGTGATCCTACAGGGGAGCAGCCCCAGCATTTT CATSDPTGEQPQHF
TRBJ2-7 . TRBV21-1 . TGTGCCAGCAGCAAAGACTATCACCTTAACATCTCCTACGAGCAGTACTTC CASSKDYHLNISYEQYF
TRBJ2-1 . TRBV10-3 . TGTGCCATCAGTGGTGGGGCCGTAGCCTACAATGAGCAGTTCTTC CAISGGAVAYNEQFF
TRBJ1-4 . TRBV11-3 . TGTGCCAGCAGCTTAGATCTTGAGGGGGTAAAAGAAAAACTGTTTTTT CASSLDLEGVKEKLFF
TRBJ2-5 . TRBV5-1 TRBD1 TGCGCCAGCAGGCCGGGACAGCTCGGGGAGACCCAGTACTTC CASRPGQLGETQYF
TRBJ2-2 . TRBV19 TRBD1 TGTGCCAGTAACTATTACAGGGGCACCGGGGAGCTGTTTTTT CASNYYRGTGELFF
TRBJ1-5 . TRBV2 . TGTGCCAGCAGTGACAGGGCGGGCAATCAGCCCCAGCATTTT CASSDRAGNQPQHF
TRBJ2-2 . TRBV5-1 TRBD2 TGCGCCACAGAGGCGGGAGGGCCAGGCACCGGGGAGCTGTTTTTT CATEAGGPGTGELFF
TRBJ1-1 . TRBV5-1 . TGCGCCAGCAGCTTACGGGGAATAGAAGCTTTCTTT CASSLRGIEAFF
TRBJ2-1 once TRBV11-2 TRBD1 TGTGCCAGCAGCACCAGTACAGGGGGCTCCTACAATGAGCAGTTCTTC CASSTSTGGSYNEQFF
TRBJ2-3 . TRBV6-6 TRBD2 TGTGCCAGCAGAGGACTAGCGGGGGGCGGCGATACGCAGTATTTT CASRGLAGGGDTQYF